The text below deals with one TCR beta chain. Its antigen is currently unknown. This sample is part of a study of CD8+CD57+ T cells in acquired aplastic anemia. Turning to the study itself: Sorted CD4+ and CD8+ cells gave a mean 3.2 ug DNA, range about 0.2 to 27.4 ug.

The CDR3 is 14 amino acids. CDR1 and CDR2 from the germline V gene are MGHDK and SYGVNS. Deletions cut 1 base from V and 7 bases from J, with 11 bases between. Those patients picked for sequencing had displayed CD8+CD57+ cell expansion on flow cytometry. Study-level points and caveats: Roughly 28 was the count of CD8+ CDR3 sequences that patients shared with controls.

Genomic DNA constituted the template upon which TCR beta VDJ and CDR3 profiling was performed. MiXCR, applied by TCRdb to the reads, yields one record per CDR3 protein. This table holds some 170,000 distinct CDR3 sequences, around 63% found once. V and J are TRBV25-1 and TRBJ2-1, with D perhaps TRBD1 (6 bases). Sequenced: sorted CD4+, CD8+, or CD8+CD57+ T cells (not recorded which) from PBMCs. This clonotype was obtained from a human donor with aplastic anemia. The CDR3 region is CASSELGAGNEQFF. Here the CDR3 DNA reads TGTGCCAGCAGTGAATTGGGGGCTGGGAATGAGCAGTTCTTC.